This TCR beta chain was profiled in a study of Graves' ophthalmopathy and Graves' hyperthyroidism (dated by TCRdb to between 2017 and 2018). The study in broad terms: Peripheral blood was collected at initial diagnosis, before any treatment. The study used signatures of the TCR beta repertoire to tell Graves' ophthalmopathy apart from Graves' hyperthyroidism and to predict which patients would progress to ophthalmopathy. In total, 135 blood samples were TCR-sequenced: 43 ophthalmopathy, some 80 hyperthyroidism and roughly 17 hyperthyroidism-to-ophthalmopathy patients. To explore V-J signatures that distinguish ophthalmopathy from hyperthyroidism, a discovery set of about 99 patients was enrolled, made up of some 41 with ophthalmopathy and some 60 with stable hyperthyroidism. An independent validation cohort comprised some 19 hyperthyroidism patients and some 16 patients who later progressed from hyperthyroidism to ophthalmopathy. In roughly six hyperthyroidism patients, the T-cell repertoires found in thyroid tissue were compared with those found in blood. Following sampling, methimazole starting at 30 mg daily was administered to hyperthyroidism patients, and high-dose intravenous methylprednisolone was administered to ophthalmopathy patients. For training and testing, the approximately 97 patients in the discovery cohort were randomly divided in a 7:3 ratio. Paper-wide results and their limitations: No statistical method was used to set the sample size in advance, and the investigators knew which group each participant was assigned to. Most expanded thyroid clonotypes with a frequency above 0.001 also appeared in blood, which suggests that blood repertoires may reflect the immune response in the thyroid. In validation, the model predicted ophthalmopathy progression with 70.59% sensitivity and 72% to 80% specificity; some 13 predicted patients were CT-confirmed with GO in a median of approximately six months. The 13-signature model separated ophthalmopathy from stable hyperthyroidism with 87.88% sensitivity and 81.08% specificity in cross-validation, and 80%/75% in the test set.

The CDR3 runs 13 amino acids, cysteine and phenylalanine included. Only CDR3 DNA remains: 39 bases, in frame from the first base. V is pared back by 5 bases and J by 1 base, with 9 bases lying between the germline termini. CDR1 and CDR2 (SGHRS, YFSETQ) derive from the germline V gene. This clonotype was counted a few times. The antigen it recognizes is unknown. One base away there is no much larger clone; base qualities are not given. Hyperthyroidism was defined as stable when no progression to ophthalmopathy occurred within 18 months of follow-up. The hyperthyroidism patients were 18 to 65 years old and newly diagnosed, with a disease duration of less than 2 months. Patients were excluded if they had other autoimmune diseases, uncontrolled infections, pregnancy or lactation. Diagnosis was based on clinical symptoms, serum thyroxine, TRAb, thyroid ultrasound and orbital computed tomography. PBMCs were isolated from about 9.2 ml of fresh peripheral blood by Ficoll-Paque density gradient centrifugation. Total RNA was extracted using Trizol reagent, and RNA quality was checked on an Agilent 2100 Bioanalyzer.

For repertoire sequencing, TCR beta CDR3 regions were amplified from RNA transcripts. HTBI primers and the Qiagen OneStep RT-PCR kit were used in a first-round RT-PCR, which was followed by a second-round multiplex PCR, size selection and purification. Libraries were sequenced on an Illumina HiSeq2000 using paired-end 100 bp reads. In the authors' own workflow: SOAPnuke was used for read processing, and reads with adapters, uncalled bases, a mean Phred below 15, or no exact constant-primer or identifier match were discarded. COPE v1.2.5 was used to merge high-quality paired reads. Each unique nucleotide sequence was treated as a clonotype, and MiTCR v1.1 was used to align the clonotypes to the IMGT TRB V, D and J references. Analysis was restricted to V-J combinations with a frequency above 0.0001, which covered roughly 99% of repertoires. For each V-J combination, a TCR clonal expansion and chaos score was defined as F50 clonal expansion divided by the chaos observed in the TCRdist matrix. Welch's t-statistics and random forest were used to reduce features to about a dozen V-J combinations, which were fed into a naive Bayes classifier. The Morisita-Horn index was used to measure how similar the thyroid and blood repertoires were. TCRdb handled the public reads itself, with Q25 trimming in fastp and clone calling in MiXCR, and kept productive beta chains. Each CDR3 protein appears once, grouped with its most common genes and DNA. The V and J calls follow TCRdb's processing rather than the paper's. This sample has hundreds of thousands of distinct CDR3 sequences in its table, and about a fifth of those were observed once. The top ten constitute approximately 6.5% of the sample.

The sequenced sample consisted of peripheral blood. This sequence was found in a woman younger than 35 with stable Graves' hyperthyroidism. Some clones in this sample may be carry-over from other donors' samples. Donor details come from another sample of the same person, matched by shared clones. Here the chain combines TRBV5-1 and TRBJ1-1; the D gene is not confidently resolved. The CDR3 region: CASRTDANTEAFF. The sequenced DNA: TGCGCCAGCAGAACGGACGCGAACACTGAAGCTTTCTTT.